Sequencing of this TCR beta chain was carried out in a study of cytomegalovirus exposure and HLA in healthy donors. A multiplex PCR was run with 60 Vbeta primers and 13 Jbeta primers. Some clones are missing from TCRdb's copy, which holds only in-frame ones; the method was immunoSEQ multiplex PCR. The sample has around 110,000 clones, around 75% seen once; the top ten hold roughly 0.9%. Study-level points and caveats: In terms of immune exposure information, only CMV serostatus was available.

The V end lost 5 bases, the J end lost 2 bases, and 16 bases lay between the germline ends. Germline CDR1 reads GTSNPN; CDR2 reads SVGIG (reference sequence). The CDR3 contains 15 residues. On this clone: Its antigen remains unidentified.

This TCR came from a woman aged 30 to 39 in good health and CMV-seronegative. What was sequenced was PBMCs. The rearrangement uses TRBV30 and TRBJ1-3; weak D call: TRBD1 (5 bases). CDR3 coding DNA: TGTGCCTGGGCCCGGGTCGGGACTGCTGGAAACACCATATATTTT. Its protein product is CAWARVGTAGNTIYF.